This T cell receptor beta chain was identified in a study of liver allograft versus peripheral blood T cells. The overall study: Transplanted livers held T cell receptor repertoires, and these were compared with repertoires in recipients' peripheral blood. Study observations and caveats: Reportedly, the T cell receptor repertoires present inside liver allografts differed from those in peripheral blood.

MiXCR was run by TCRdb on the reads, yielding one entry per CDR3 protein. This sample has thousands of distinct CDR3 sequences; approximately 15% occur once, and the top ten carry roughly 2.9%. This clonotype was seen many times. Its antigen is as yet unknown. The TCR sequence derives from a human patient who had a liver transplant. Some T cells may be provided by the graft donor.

This chain's CDR3 is CASRLQGLAEAFF. The DNA for the CDR3 is TGTGCCAGCAGACTACAGGGTTTGGCTGAAGCTTTCTTT. The V call is TRBV6-5, the J call TRBJ1-1, with a tentative D call TRBD1 (6 bases). The germline gives CDR1 MNHEY, CDR2 SVGAGI. V lost 6 bases to trimming and J lost 6 bases, with 14 bases between them. The CDR3 is 13 residues long.